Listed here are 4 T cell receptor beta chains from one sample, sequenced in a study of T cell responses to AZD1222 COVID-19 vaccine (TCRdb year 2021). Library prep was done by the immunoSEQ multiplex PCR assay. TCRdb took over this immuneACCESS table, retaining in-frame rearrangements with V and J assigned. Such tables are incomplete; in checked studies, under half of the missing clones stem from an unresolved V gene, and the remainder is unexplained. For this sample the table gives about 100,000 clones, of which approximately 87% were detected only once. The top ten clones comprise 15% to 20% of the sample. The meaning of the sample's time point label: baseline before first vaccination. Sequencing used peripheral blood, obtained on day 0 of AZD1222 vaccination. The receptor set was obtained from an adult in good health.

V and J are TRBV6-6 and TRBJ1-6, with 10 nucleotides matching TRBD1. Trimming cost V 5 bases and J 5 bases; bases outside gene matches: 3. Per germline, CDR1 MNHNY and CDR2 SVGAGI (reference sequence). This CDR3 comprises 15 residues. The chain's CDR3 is CASSRDRGNNSPLHF. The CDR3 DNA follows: TGTGCCAGCAGTAGGGACAGGGGTAATAATTCACCCCTCCACTTT.

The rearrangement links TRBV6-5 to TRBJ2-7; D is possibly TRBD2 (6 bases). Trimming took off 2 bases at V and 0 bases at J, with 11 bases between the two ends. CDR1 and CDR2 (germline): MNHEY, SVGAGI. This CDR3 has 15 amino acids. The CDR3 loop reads CASSYGGVTSYEQYF. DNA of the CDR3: TGTGCCAGCAGTTACGGCGGGGTAACCTCCTACGAGCAGTACTTC.

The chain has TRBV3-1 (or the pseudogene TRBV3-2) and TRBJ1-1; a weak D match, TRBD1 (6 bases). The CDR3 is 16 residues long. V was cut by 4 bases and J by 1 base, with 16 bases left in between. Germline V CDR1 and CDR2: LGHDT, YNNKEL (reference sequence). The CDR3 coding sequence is TGTGCCAGCAGCCCGTTACAGGGTAGGCCGAACACTGAAGCTTTCTTT. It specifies CASSPLQGRPNTEAFF.

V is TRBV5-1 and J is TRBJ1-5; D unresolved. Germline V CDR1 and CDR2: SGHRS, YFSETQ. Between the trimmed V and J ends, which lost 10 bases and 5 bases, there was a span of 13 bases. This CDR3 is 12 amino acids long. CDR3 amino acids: CAEAGLDQPQHF. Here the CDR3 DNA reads TGCGCCGAGGCGGGCTTGGATCAGCCCCAGCATTTT. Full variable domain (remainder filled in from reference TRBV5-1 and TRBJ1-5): KAGVTQTPRYLIKTRGQQVTLSCSPISGHRSVSWYQQTPGQGLQFLFEYFSETQRNKGNFPGRFSGRQFSNSRSEMNVSTLELGDSALYLCAEAGLDQPQHFGDGTRLSIL.